This paragraph reports one T cell receptor (beta chain). CDR3 length: 15 amino acids. In germline, CDR1 is SGHTA, CDR2 FQGTGA. The V end lost 5 bases, the J end lost 3 bases, and 16 bases lay between the germline ends. These data belong to a study of radiation and T cells in renal cell carcinoma. Described time point: blood 4 weeks post-SBRT, at nephrectomy. Indicated treatment: 15 Gy SBRT to primary tumor, nephrectomy 4 weeks later. After SBRT, blood was collected at 2 and 4 weeks, plus baseline. Profiled with immunoSEQ multiplex PCR; TCRdb holds only in-frame clones, not every one. The sample includes tens of thousands of clones, 65% to 85% of them seen just once.

The chain employs TRBV7-3 and TRBJ1-1, with a tentative D call TRBD1 (5 bases). Sequences were derived from blood, sampled from a patient whose treatment included radiotherapy and nephrectomy. The TCR was taken from a man aged 60 to 75 with renal cell carcinoma. The CDR3 nucleotides read TGTGCCAGCAGCCCCGGGGGGGGTAGGGACACTGAAGCTTTCTTT. Translating it yields CASSPGGGRDTEAFF.